What follows is one T cell receptor (beta chain) and its context. This clone's antigen is unknown. No much larger clone exists at a distance of one base, and base qualities are not known. Relative to germline, V is 1 base shorter and J is 6 bases shorter, with 12 bases between their ends. CDR1 and CDR2 were assigned from the germline V gene (reference sequence) as LNHNV and YYDKDF. The CDR3 sequence holds 15 residues, the cysteine and phenylalanine included. Only the CDR3 DNA is retained, 45 bases long and in frame from the first base. The record originates from a study of CD8+CD57+ T cells in acquired aplastic anemia (dated by TCRdb to the late 2010s). Background on the whole study: On average, sorted CD4+ and CD8+ cells yielded around 3.4 ug of extracted DNA, with a range of about 0.18 to 27.4 ug. For healthy donor samples, the average read count was about 10.8 million for CD4+ cells and roughly 11 million for CD8+ cells. The paper's findings and limits, for the study overall: About 30 CD8+ CDR3 sequences were found in both patients and controls but appeared to be highly expressed in patients and within the immunodominant clones of the patients. Between patients and healthy controls, no significant difference in CD8+ Simpson's diversity was found (P=0.060).

The study deep-sequenced TCR repertoires of sorted CD4+ and CD8+ blood T cells from severe aplastic anemia patients and healthy subjects. Ficoll-Paque density gradient centrifugation was used to isolate peripheral blood mononuclear cells. Before DNA extraction, CD4+ and CD8+ T cells were sorted by FACS or by magnetic beads. Genomic DNA was used as template for profiling of TCR beta VDJ combinations and CDR3 sequences. An Illumina HiSeq 2000 was the platform used for TCR repertoire sequencing. On the study's bioinformatics: TRBV/TRBJ rearrangement plots, CDR3 size and DJ length profiles, and Simpson's diversity index were used to assess repertoires. Whichever DNA sequence was most abundant in the deep sequencing data was defined as the immunodominant clone. CDR3 amino acid sequences were checked for sharing between subjects and were compared against published repertoires and the VDJdb database. Using fastp at Q25 and MiXCR, TCRdb reprocessed the public reads and kept productive beta chains. Under each unique CDR3 protein, matching rows form one entry showing the most common genes and DNA. The V and J calls and clone size are TCRdb's, not the authors'. The sample table records some 47,000 distinct CDR3 sequences; 55% to 75% of these occur just once. In total, the top ten clones hold around 34% of the sample.

The receptor was derived from a human donor in good health, serving as a control. The sequence is built from TRBV15 and TRBJ1-4; no confident D gene assignment can be made. Sequencing was carried out using sorted CD4+, CD8+, or CD8+CD57+ T cells (not recorded which) from PBMCs. Here the CDR3 is given as CATSRGGGLDEKLFF. At the DNA level, the sequence is TGTGCCACCAGCAGAGGGGGAGGGCTCGATGAAAAACTGTTTTTT.